The table lists the clone carrying this T cell receptor (beta chain) with many counts. These data come from a study of regulatory T cells in long-lasting Graves disease. Time point given: newly diagnosed GD, antithyroid drugs for less than 3 months. PBMCs provided the RNA from which the TCR library was made. A volume of around 9.9 milliliters of peripheral blood was collected in EDTA tubes. According to the study, TCR beta libraries were built with iRepertoire HTBI primers and CDR3-region Arm-PCR. TCRdb ran MiXCR on the multiplex PCR reads and lists one entry per CDR3 protein. Counted here are 370,000 or so distinct CDR3 sequences, roughly 15% occurring once; the ten biggest clones make up 20%. This sample also appeared in a second study, on T cells in Graves' hyperthyroidism and ophthalmopathy. That work adds: Stable hyperthyroidism was separated from ophthalmopathy by a model based on 13 V-J features.

This receptor was taken from a woman younger than 35 with Graves disease. The input for sequencing was peripheral blood mononuclear cells (PBMCs), taken at new diagnosis, from a patient treated with antithyroid drugs.

CDR3 nucleotide sequence: TGCGCCAGCAGCTCTAACCCAGGGACTGGGGCCAACGTCCTGACTTTC. It codes for CASSSNPGTGANVLTF. The chain joins TRBV5-1 to TRBJ2-6; tentative D call: TRBD1 (5 bases). V was cut by 3 bases and J by 2 bases, with 12 bases left in between. This CDR3 has 16 amino acids. Germline V CDR1 and CDR2: SGHRS, YFSETQ.